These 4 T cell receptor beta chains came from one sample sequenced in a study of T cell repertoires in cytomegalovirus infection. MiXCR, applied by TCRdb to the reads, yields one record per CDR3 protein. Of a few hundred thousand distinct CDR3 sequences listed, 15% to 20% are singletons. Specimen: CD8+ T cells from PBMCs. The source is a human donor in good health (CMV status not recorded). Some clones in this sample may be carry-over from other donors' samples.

The chain's CDR3 is CASSKQGTQTQYF. The DNA of the CDR3 is TGTGCCAGCAGTAAACAGGGGACGCAGACCCAGTACTTC. The rearrangement uses TRBV27 and TRBJ2-5; 7 positions match TRBD1. The CDR3 is 13 residues long. Germline lookup yields CDR1 MNHEY and CDR2 SMNVEV (reference sequence). V shed 5 bases, J shed 6 bases, and the junction held 6 bases outside the gene matches.

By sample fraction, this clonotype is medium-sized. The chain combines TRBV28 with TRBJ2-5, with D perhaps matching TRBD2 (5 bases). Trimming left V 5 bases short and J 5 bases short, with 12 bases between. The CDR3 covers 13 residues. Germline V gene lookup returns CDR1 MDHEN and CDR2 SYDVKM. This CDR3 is CASSLQEDETQYF. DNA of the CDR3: TGTGCCAGCAGTCTCCAGGAGGATGAGACCCAGTACTTC.

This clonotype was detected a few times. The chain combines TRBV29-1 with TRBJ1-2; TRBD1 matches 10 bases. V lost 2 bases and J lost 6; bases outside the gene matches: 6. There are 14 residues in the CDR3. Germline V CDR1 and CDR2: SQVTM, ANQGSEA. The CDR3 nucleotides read TGCAGCGTTGAATATAGGGACAGGGGCAATGGCTACACCTTC. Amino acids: CSVEYRDRGNGYTF.

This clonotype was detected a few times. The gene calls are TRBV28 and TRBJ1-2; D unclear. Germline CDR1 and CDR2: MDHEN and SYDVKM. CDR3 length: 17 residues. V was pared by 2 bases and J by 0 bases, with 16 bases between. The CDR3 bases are TGTGCCAGCAGTTTAGATCAGAGGAGTAGAACTAACTATGGCTACACCTTC. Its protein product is CASSLDQRSRTNYGYTF.